This is a list of T cell receptor beta chains from one sample in a study of tumor-infiltrating lymphocytes in primary liver carcinoma. TCRdb ran MiXCR on the multiplex PCR reads and lists one entry per CDR3 protein. The sample lists about 320,000 distinct CDR3 sequences, 55% to 65% occurring once. Sequencing used peripheral blood. These receptors were collected from a middle-aged man with primary liver carcinoma and hepatitis B virus infection. The CDR3 runs from the conserved cysteine through the conserved F or W. Fields, in order: V gene, J gene, CDR3 protein.

TRBV29-1	TRBJ2-1	CNVGSGYNEDFF
TRBV4-2	TRBJ2-7	CASSQGRSGPLYEQYF
TRBV4-3	TRBJ2-4	CACSQQVRPAKNIQYF
TRBV29-1	TRBJ1-2	CSATLGAGRGGSYTF
TRBV5-1	TRBJ2-5	CASSSGPLSAETQYF
TRBV30	TRBJ2-7	CAWRWGARAEHYF
TRBV12-5	TRBJ2-5	CASGLEGGRGPQYF
TRBV7-8	TRBJ2-5	CASSSQLGRTEQETQYF
TRBV11-2	TRBJ2-7	CASTPIWTSRSSEQYF
TRBV7-9	TRBJ2-2	CASLLGLAGDTGELFF
TRBV11-2	TRBJ2-3	CASSFDDSRTGTQYF
TRBV5-4	TRBJ2-3	CASSLPSGDTQYF
TRBV29-1	TRBJ2-1	CNVEGDRAFEQFF
TRBV30	TRBJ2-7	CAWSGEQGARNEQYF
TRBV11-2	TRBJ2-3	CASSLEVAADTQYF
TRBV5-1	TRBJ1-1	CASSLATGSAFF
TRBV28	TRBJ2-1	CASSGSSFGENEQFF
TRBV5-1	TRBJ2-3	CASSRGTSSQTGDTQYF
TRBV11-3	TRBJ2-1	CASSPLSSVISKQFF
TRBV28	TRBJ2-2	CATPSAGVNTGELFF
TRBV29-1	TRBJ2-7	CSAVISGTGTPHEQYF
TRBV11-2	TRBJ2-5	CASSLAFGETQYF
TRBV6-2/TRBV6-3	TRBJ2-1	CASSFFVSAYNEQFF
TRBV4-2	TRBJ2-7	CASAQELTYGQYF
TRBV11-2	TRBJ2-1	CASSVLVGALLDEQFF
TRBV10-3	TRBJ2-2	CAVGQGGNTEELFF
TRBV19	TRBJ1-6	CASSIMGRDSPLHF
TRBV5-1	TRBJ2-7	CASGDPYEQYF
TRBV6-5	TRBJ2-1	CASRGLAGGDGNEQFF
TRBV30	TRBJ2-1	CAWTLTGEYNEQFF
TRBV12-3/TRBV12-4	TRBJ2-7	CGSSSFGTSGSYEQYF
TRBV11-3	TRBJ2-2	CASSRDIMAGELFF
TRBV5-6	TRBJ2-3	CASSPPGLAGTVTQYF
TRBV6-1	TRBJ1-1	CASSDHSLYTEAFF
TRBV11-2	TRBJ2-5	CDSSLMRVGETQYF
TRBV4-3	TRBJ2-1	CASSQDRSPREQFF
TRBV11-2	TRBJ2-7	CASSSLAYSSYEQYF
TRBV28	TRBJ2-7	CASSLSARLDEQYF
TRBV2	TRBJ1-4	CASSESVGANEKLFF
TRBV30	TRBJ2-7	CAWSVEPSYEQYF
TRBV11-2	TRBJ1-1	CASSQDSNERASF
TRBV12-3/TRBV12-4	TRBJ1-5	CASSLRDGVNQPQHF
TRBV5-1	TRBJ1-6	CASSLETGDNSPLHF
TRBV6-1	TRBJ2-7	CASSSDFPYEQYF
TRBV4-3	TRBJ2-1	CASSQEGQSQIYNEQSF
TRBV28	TRBJ1-1	CASSFGGYYTEALF
TRBV5-6	TRBJ1-1	CASSLRLGSTEDFF
TRBV14	TRBJ1-1	CASSQLRQQNTEAFF
TRBV5-6	TRBJ1-2	CASSLVTGGYIF
TRBV30	TRBJ1-1	CALIRQGGTEAFF
TRBV14	TRBJ2-1	CAISQDLRLWEQFF
TRBV11-2	TRBJ2-1	CASSSIRRKSYNEQFF
TRBV5-1	TRBJ2-2	CASSGSGPPNAGELFF